One sample yielded the 21 T cell receptor beta chains listed below, sequenced in a study of blood T cell repertoires in COVID-19. Method: immunoSEQ multiplex PCR; TCRdb's copy keeps in-frame clones and lacks some. This table holds about 50,000 clones, roughly 82% found once. Sequencing was carried out using peripheral blood. The receptors originated from a woman between 55 and 75 years old with acute or convalescent COVID-19.

The V and J genes are TRBV15 and TRBJ2-5; perhaps TRBD1 as D (6 bases). The germline V and J ends were trimmed by 8 bases and 5 bases, with 18 bases remaining between them. The CDR3 has 14 residues. Germline CDR1 reads LNHNV; CDR2 reads YYDKDF (reference sequence). CDR3 sequence: CATGEHRAPETQYF. CDR3 DNA: TGTGCCACCGGGGAACACAGGGCCCCGGAGACCCAGTACTTC.

This clone was observed a single time. The J gene is TRBJ2-6, the V gene TRBV10-3; 13 bases line up with TRBD2. Losses at the gene ends were 8 bases for V and 0 bases for J; bases not matched to a gene: 7. The CDR3 totals 18 residues. The germline gives CDR1 ENHRY, CDR2 SYGVKD. The CDR3 region has the DNA TGTGCCATCCGAAGGGGACTAGCGGGAACCTCTGGGGCCAACGTCCTGACTTTC. It specifies CAIRRGLAGTSGANVLTF.

The chain links TRBV9 to TRBJ2-1, with TRBD2 matching over 8 bases. After removal of 2 bases from V and 1 base from J, the junction contained 5 bases not matched to a gene. The germline gives CDR1 SGDLS, CDR2 YYNGEE. The CDR3 spans 16 residues. The CDR3 sequence: CASSVTGTSSYNEQFF. In DNA form, the CDR3 reads TGTGCCAGCAGCGTGACCGGGACTAGTTCCTACAATGAGCAGTTCTTC.

The chain uses TRBV5-1 and TRBJ2-7; D is unclear. With 0 bases removed from V and 6 bases from J, the gap between germline ends came to 7 bases. The CDR3 has 12 residues. Per germline, CDR1 SGHRS and CDR2 YFSETQ. The CDR3 protein is CASSLGPLEQYF. The CDR3 nucleotides read TGCGCCAGCAGCTTGGGGCCTCTCGAGCAGTACTTC.

The chain has TRBV19 and TRBJ2-7; the D gene is possibly TRBD1 (5 bases). CDR1 LNHDA and CDR2 SQIVND come from the germline V gene (reference sequence). This CDR3 region has 14 residues. Trimming removed 5 bases from V and 6 bases from J, with 17 bases in between. CDR3 region: CASSRMGQGGEQYF. In nucleotides, the CDR3 is TGTGCCAGTAGTCGAATGGGGCAGGGTGGCGAGCAGTACTTC.

The rearrangement links TRBV28 to TRBJ1-2, with TRBD1 identical over 8 bases. The CDR3 has 15 residues. The V gene's germline CDR1 is MDHEN and CDR2 SYDVKM. The J segment lost 1 base and the V segment lost 8 bases, leaving 9 bases of the junction unmatched. The CDR3 sequence: CASRKTGGINYGYTF. The CDR3 DNA reads as TGTGCCAGCCGAAAAACAGGGGGGATTAACTATGGCTACACCTTC.

J is TRBJ2-7 and V is TRBV5-1; D not resolved. This CDR3 is built from 15 residues. V dropped 0 bases and J dropped 6 bases, with 16 bases sitting between them. Germline lookup yields CDR1 SGHRS and CDR2 YFSETQ. CDR3 amino acids: CASSLDFGVSVEQYF. CDR3 in DNA: TGCGCCAGCAGCTTGGATTTTGGCGTAAGCGTCGAGCAGTACTTC.

In its sample, this clone was seen once. The chain uses TRBV19 and TRBJ1-3, with 9 nucleotides matching TRBD1. Germline CDR1 reads LNHDA; CDR2 reads SQIVND (reference sequence). V dropped 7 bases and J dropped 4; count of bases not matched to a gene: 5. The CDR3 loop spans 14 amino acids. The CDR3 coding sequence is TGTGCCAGTATACAGGGGGCGTCCGGAAACACCATATATTTT. Amino acid sequence: CASIQGASGNTIYF.

This clone came up a few times. V usage is TRBV5-1 and J usage is TRBJ2-2, with TRBD1 matching over 7 bases. Trimming removed 3 bases from V and 3 bases from J; junction bases left unmatched: 8. Germline-derived CDR1 and CDR2 are SGHRS and YFSETQ. This CDR3 spans 16 amino acids. CDR3 nucleotide sequence: TGCGCCAGCAGCTCCCGGCGACAGGGAGACACCGGGGAGCTGTTTTTT. Translating it yields CASSSRRQGDTGELFF.

The gene calls are TRBV5-5 and TRBJ2-7; 8 bases are a match to TRBD2. Per germline, CDR1 SGHKS and CDR2 YYEKEE (reference sequence). The CDR3 loop spans 14 amino acids. V was pared by 4 bases and J by 2 bases, with 5 bases of the junction left unmatched. CDR3 in amino acids: CASSPGGSPYEQYF. The CDR3 DNA reads as TGTGCCAGCAGCCCGGGGGGGTCCCCCTACGAGCAGTACTTC.

The chain is built from TRBV28 and TRBJ1-1, with D perhaps matching TRBD1 (5 bases). CDR1 and CDR2 (germline): MDHEN, SYDVKM. The CDR3 length is 14 residues. Trimming pared 11 bases from V and 5 bases from J, leaving 21 bases between. The CDR3 region is CAAMQGGVRTEAFF. The CDR3 nucleotides are TGTGCCGCGATGCAGGGTGGAGTGCGGACTGAAGCTTTCTTT.

The chain employs TRBV7-3 and TRBJ2-1; 9 nucleotides align to TRBD2. This CDR3 is built from 18 residues. In germline, CDR1 is SGHTA, CDR2 FQGTGA. V trimming: 4 bases; J trimming: 7 bases; junction bases outside the gene matches: 17. The CDR3 DNA sequence: TGTGCCAGCAGCTCCCCCCGACTAGCGGCGGCTGATGTAAATGAGCAGTTCTTC. Its translation: CASSSPRLAAADVNEQFF.

The chain uses TRBV19 and TRBJ1-1, with D possibly TRBD1 on 6 matching bases. The CDR3 contains 15 residues. Trimming stripped 4 bases from V and 8 bases from J, with 20 bases between. Germline V lookup: CDR1 LNHDA, CDR2 SQIVND (reference sequence). The CDR3 DNA is TGTGCCAGTAGTACTGGGGGCCCCGGGGATGACGAAGCTTTCTTT. It yields the protein CASSTGGPGDDEAFF.

The chain carries TRBV9 and TRBJ1-4; D remains unclear. The CDR3 length is 16 residues. Looked up from germline, CDR1 is SGDLS and CDR2 is YYNGEE. V was clipped by 1 base and J by 0 bases, with 10 bases between them. CDR3 protein: CASSVTNGATNEKLFF. The CDR3 DNA sequence: TGTGCCAGCAGCGTAACGAATGGAGCAACTAATGAAAAACTGTTTTTT.

V usage is TRBV19 and J usage is TRBJ1-1, with TRBD1 matching over 7 bases. Per the germline V gene, CDR1 is LNHDA and CDR2 is SQIVND (reference sequence). Trimming took 3 bases from V and 3 from J; bases not matched to a gene: 4. CDR3 length: 14 residues. CDR3 loop: CASSMGTAHTEAFF. The DNA of the CDR3 is TGTGCCAGTAGTATGGGGACAGCGCACACTGAAGCTTTCTTT.

The V gene is TRBV7-3, the J gene TRBJ2-3; possibly TRBD2 for D (5 bases). The ends were cut back, 8 bases at V and 4 bases at J, with 19 bases in the middle. Germline V lookup: CDR1 SGHTA, CDR2 FQGTGA. The CDR3 loop spans 15 amino acids. The CDR3 bases are TGTGCCAGCTCACGCGGCCTCGGGCGGGCAGATACGCAGTATTTT. It encodes CASSRGLGRADTQYF.

The CDR3 is CASSPQTSADTQYF. CDR3 nucleotides: TGTGCCAGCAGCCCCCAGACTAGCGCAGATACGCAGTATTTT. The chain links TRBV3-1 (or the pseudogene TRBV3-2) to TRBJ2-3; 8 nucleotides agree with TRBD2. V trimming: 4 bases; J trimming: 4 bases; junction bases outside the gene matches: 4. The CDR3 sequence is 14 residues long. Per germline, CDR1 LGHDT and CDR2 YNNKEL (reference sequence).

The CDR3 DNA reads as TGTGCCAGCAGTTTAGGGACAGTCTCCTACAATGAGCAGTTCTTC. Its protein is CASSLGTVSYNEQFF. The rearrangement joins TRBV28 to TRBJ2-1; 7 nucleotides align to TRBD1. Germline CDR1 is MDHEN and CDR2 is SYDVKM. V lost 2 bases and J lost 0; bases outside the gene matches: 1. The CDR3 totals 15 residues.

V gene TRBV14 combines with J gene TRBJ1-1; 7 bases align to TRBD1. The CDR3 has 15 amino acids. Unmatched junction bases numbered 8, after V lost 2 bases and J lost 5 bases. Germline CDR1 is SGHDN and CDR2 is FVKESK. The CDR3 sequence: CASSQLDRVRTEAFF. CDR3 DNA: TGTGCCAGCAGCCAACTAGACAGGGTACGGACTGAAGCTTTCTTT.

The rearrangement links TRBV11-2 to TRBJ1-1, with D perhaps TRBD1 (6 bases). V was cut by 5 bases and J by 5 bases, with 12 bases left in between. The CDR3 runs to 13 residues. Germline loops: CDR1 SGHAT, CDR2 FQNNGV. CDR3 region: CASSRDTITEAFF. In DNA, the CDR3 is TGTGCCAGCAGCCGGGACACTATAACTGAAGCTTTCTTT.

The chain couples TRBV12-3 or TRBV12-4 to TRBJ2-5; the D is unclear. Trimming pared 3 bases from V and 5 bases from J, leaving 10 bases between. The CDR3 runs 13 residues. The CDR3 loop reads CASSFLGSETQYF. Written as DNA, the CDR3 is TGTGCCAGCAGTTTCCTCGGTTCTGAGACCCAGTACTTC.